What follows are 22 T cell receptor beta chains derived from one specimen sequenced in a study of shared clonotypes between healthy human individuals (dated by TCRdb to about 2020). CD8 naive samples were obtained by positive selection for CCR7 among CD45RO-negative cells, yielding a CD45RA+CCR7+ population from which TemRA cells were excluded. The protocol used for the library was the immunoSEQ multiplex PCR assay. This is the immuneACCESS table as TCRdb keeps it, with only in-frame sequences that have V and J called. A part of the clones is gone; compared with another copy, unresolved V genes explain less than half, and the rest is unexplained. This sample holds over 2,000,000 clones; 90% to 95% were observed only once. The top ten hold more than 1.5% of the sample. The sample taken for sequencing was naive CD8+ T cells from PBMCs. Sample cell subset or site, as interpreted from the label and publication: CD45RA+CCR7+. All receptors derive from a young man in good health. Some clones in this sample may be carry-over from other donors' samples.

V gene TRBV27 combines with J gene TRBJ2-4; D call uncertain. V was clipped by 10 bases and J by 1 base, with 14 bases between them. This CDR3 contains 14 residues. Germline CDR1 MNHEY, CDR2 SMNVEV (reference sequence). The CDR3 spells CATRPGVAKNIQYF. The CDR3 bases are TGTGCCACCCGACCTGGGGTTGCCAAAAACATTCAGTACTTC.

The J gene is TRBJ2-1, the V gene TRBV27; perhaps TRBD1 as D (6 bases). CDR1 and CDR2 (germline): MNHEY, SMNVEV (reference sequence). With 10 bases removed from V and 2 bases from J, the gap between germline ends came to 12 bases. This CDR3 has 13 amino acids. The CDR3 is CATLGGAYNEQFF. As DNA, the CDR3 is TGTGCCACTCTAGGGGGTGCCTACAATGAGCAGTTCTTC.

The rearrangement uses TRBV2 and TRBJ2-1; D is possibly TRBD2 (5 bases). Trimming left V 6 bases short and J 0 bases short, with 18 bases between. The CDR3 loop spans 17 amino acids. Germline CDR1 is SNHLY and CDR2 is FYNNEI. The CDR3 DNA is TGTGCCAGCAGCGACTCCGGCGGAGCGGACTCCTACAATGAGCAGTTCTTC. It encodes CASSDSGGADSYNEQFF.

V is TRBV7-2 and J is TRBJ2-7, with 8 bases lining up with TRBD2. Trimming took 1 base from V and 3 from J; bases not matched to a gene: 2. The germline CDR1 and CDR2 sequences are SGHTA and FQGNSA. The CDR3 runs to 14 residues. CDR3 sequence (DNA): TGTGCCAGCAGCTTAGAAGCGGGAGACTACGAGCAGTACTTC. Amino acids: CASSLEAGDYEQYF.

This clone was seen a few times. The same CDR3 arises from other DNA sequences in this sample as well. The chain joins TRBV9 to TRBJ2-2; D gene uncertain. Trimming pared 0 bases from V and 7 bases from J, leaving 4 bases between. This CDR3 contains 12 residues. Germline lookup yields CDR1 SGDLS and CDR2 YYNGEE. Here the CDR3 DNA reads TGTGCCAGCAGCGTAGTTCGCGGGGAGCTGTTTTTT. Encoded protein: CASSVVRGELFF. The whole variable domain, remainder taken from reference TRBV9 and TRBJ2-2, is DSGVTQTPKHLITATGQRVTLRCSPRSGDLSVYWYQQSLDQGLQFLIQYYNGEERAKGNILERFSAQQFPDLHSELNLSSLELGDSALYFCASSVVRGELFFGEGSRLTVL.

Remarks on this clone: At the DNA level, this CDR3 is encoded by other sequences in the same sample as well. This sequence joins TRBV6-5 and TRBJ2-7; D unclear. CDR3 length: 13 amino acids. Germline CDR1 and CDR2: MNHEY and SVGAGI. With 0 bases removed from V and 0 bases from J, the gap between germline ends came to 3 bases. The CDR3 spells CASSYSDSYEQYF. CDR3 nucleotides: TGTGCCAGCAGTTACTCGGACTCCTACGAGCAGTACTTC.

The chain links TRBV27 to TRBJ2-2; perhaps TRBD2 as D (6 bases). V was clipped by 4 bases and J by 0 bases, with 15 bases between them. The CDR3 is made up of 17 amino acids. Germline assignment: CDR1 MNHEY and CDR2 SMNVEV (reference sequence). As DNA, the CDR3 is TGTGCCAGCAGTTATAATGGGCGGGGAGCGAACACCGGGGAGCTGTTTTTT. Amino acid sequence: CASSYNGRGANTGELFF.

In its sample, this clone was seen once. V usage is TRBV27 and J usage is TRBJ2-7; D is unclear. The CDR3 length is 16 residues. CDR1 is MNHEY, CDR2 SMNVEV, per germline (reference sequence). Between the trimmed V and J ends, which lost 0 bases and 7 bases, there was a span of 19 bases. CDR3 residues: CASSLSAGTPSREQYF. The CDR3 DNA sequence: TGTGCCAGCAGTTTATCGGCCGGAACTCCTTCGAGGGAGCAGTACTTC.

In DNA form, the CDR3 reads TGTGCCAGCAGCGTCTACAGGGGATCGGAAGCTTTCTTT. As protein: CASSVYRGSEAFF. The chain recombines TRBV2 with TRBJ1-1; 7 positions agree with TRBD1. The trim removed 6 bases at V and 8 bases at J, leaving 9 bases unmatched. There are 13 residues in the CDR3. Germline V gives CDR1 SNHLY, CDR2 FYNNEI.

The rearrangement joins TRBV11-2 to TRBJ2-6; TRBD2 matches 8 bases. The CDR3 covers 16 residues. Germline V CDR1 and CDR2: SGHAT, FQNNGV. V trimming: 5 bases; J trimming: 2 bases; junction bases outside the gene matches: 5. CDR3 protein: CASSPGGGTGANVLTF. CDR3 coding DNA: TGTGCCAGCAGCCCGGGAGGGGGGACTGGGGCCAACGTCCTGACTTTC.

The rearrangement joins TRBV11-2 to TRBJ1-1; D is unclear. V was shortened by 5 bases and J by 6 bases, with 10 bases between the two germline ends. The CDR3 loop spans 12 amino acids. CDR1 SGHAT and CDR2 FQNNGV come from the germline V gene. The CDR3 region is CASSHTPAEAFF. CDR3 bases: TGTGCCAGCAGCCATACCCCGGCTGAAGCTTTCTTT.

V and J are TRBV19 and TRBJ2-7, with 9 bases aligning to TRBD1. V shed 3 bases and J 0 bases; nucleotides not matched to a gene: 9. The length of the CDR3 is 17 residues. Germline assignment: CDR1 LNHDA and CDR2 SQIVND (reference sequence). The CDR3 DNA sequence: TGTGCCAGTAGTATTGGCTACCCGGGACAGGGCTCCTACGAGCAGTACTTC. Protein sequence: CASSIGYPGQGSYEQYF.

The V call is TRBV29-1, the J call TRBJ2-6; D not resolved. Germline loops: CDR1 SQVTM, CDR2 ANQGSEA. The CDR3 loop spans 15 amino acids. Trimming pared 6 bases from V and 0 bases from J, leaving 12 bases between. The CDR3 coding sequence is TGCAGCGTGACACACCTCCTCTCTGGGGCCAACGTCCTGACTTTC. Amino acids: CSVTHLLSGANVLTF.

This chain links TRBV5-1 with TRBJ2-7, with D perhaps TRBD1 (6 bases). The germline gives CDR1 SGHRS, CDR2 YFSETQ. The V and J ends lost 0 bases and 6 bases respectively, with 13 bases between them. CDR3 length: 14 residues. CDR3 loop: CASSLALDRVEQYF. As DNA, the CDR3 is TGCGCCAGCAGCTTGGCGCTGGACAGAGTCGAGCAGTACTTC. Full variable domain (outside the CDR3, taken from reference TRBV5-1 and TRBJ2-7): KAGVTQTPRYLIKTRGQQVTLSCSPISGHRSVSWYQQTPGQGLQFLFEYFSETQRNKGNFPGRFSGRQFSNSRSEMNVSTLELGDSALYLCASSLALDRVEQYFGPGTRLTVT.

The V and J genes are TRBV6-6 and TRBJ2-7, with a possible D match to TRBD2 (6 bases). CDR3 length: 13 residues. The V and J ends lost 7 bases and 5 bases respectively, with 15 bases between them. The germline gives CDR1 MNHNY, CDR2 SVGAGI (reference sequence). DNA of the CDR3: TGTGCCAGCATGACGGGAGTTAGCCACGAGCAGTACTTC. Its translation is CASMTGVSHEQYF.

Details on this clone: This sample also contains other DNA sequences that code for the same CDR3. The J gene is TRBJ2-5, the V gene TRBV4-1; 11 bases align to TRBD2. V lost 1 base to trimming and J lost 2 bases; unmatched junction nucleotides: 0. The CDR3 is 15 amino acids. Germline lookup yields CDR1 MGHRA and CDR2 YSYEKL. As DNA, the CDR3 is TGCGCCAGCAGCCAAGTAGCGGGAGGGCAAGAGACCCAGTACTTC. Its protein product is CASSQVAGGQETQYF.

The V gene is TRBV19, the J gene TRBJ2-7; 7 bases map to TRBD1. Germline trimming cut 3 bases from V and 3 bases from J; bases unmatched to any gene: 8. CDR3 size: 15 residues. The germline V gene has CDR1 LNHDA and CDR2 SQIVND (reference sequence). Here the CDR3 DNA reads TGTGCCAGTAGTATCTACCGGGACAGAGTCTACGAGCAGTACTTC. The encoded protein is CASSIYRDRVYEQYF.

The table lists this clone with a few counts. V and J are TRBV9 and TRBJ1-1; D not resolved. This CDR3 comprises 14 residues. V was shortened by 3 bases and J by 1 base, with 10 bases between the two germline ends. CDR1 and CDR2 from the germline V gene are SGDLS and YYNGEE. CDR3 residues: CASSADRSNTEAFF. The CDR3 DNA is TGTGCCAGCAGCGCTGACCGATCGAACACTGAAGCTTTCTTT.

This clone appeared a single time. CDR3 DNA sequence: TGCAGCGTCGAAAGCAGGATTCACTATGGCTACACCTTC. Amino acids: CSVESRIHYGYTF. The genes are TRBV29-1 and TRBJ1-2, with unresolved D. The germline gives CDR1 SQVTM, CDR2 ANQGSEA. The germline V and J ends were trimmed by 6 bases and 3 bases, with 14 bases remaining between them. The CDR3 length is 13 residues. The entire variable domain, with the rest obtained from reference TRBV29-1 and TRBJ1-2, is as follows: SAVISQKPSRDICQRGTSLTIQCQVDSQVTMMFWYRQQPGQSLTLIATANQGSEATYESGFVIDKFPISRPNLTFSTLTVSNMSPEDSSIYLCSVESRIHYGYTFGSGTRLTVV.

This clone occurred once. The V gene is TRBV30, the J gene TRBJ1-5; D may be TRBD1 (6 bases). This CDR3 is 14 amino acids long. Trimming removed 3 bases at V and 1 base at J, with 10 bases between. Per the germline V gene, CDR1 is GTSNPN and CDR2 is SVGIG (reference sequence). DNA for the CDR3: TGTGCCTGGAGCTGGACAGCCAGCAATCAGCCCCAGCATTTT. Its translation: CAWSWTASNQPQHF.

As regards this clone: This CDR3 is also generated by other DNA sequences in the sample. This chain uses TRBV11-2 with TRBJ2-7; D not resolved. The V end was cut by 1 base, the J end by 1 base, with 5 bases between. CDR1 and CDR2 from the germline V gene are SGHAT and FQNNGV. This CDR3 spans 13 amino acids. CDR3 sequence: CASSLVGSYEQYF. CDR3 bases: TGTGCCAGCAGCTTAGTAGGGTCCTACGAGCAGTACTTC.

This chain connects TRBV4-2 to TRBJ2-1; D unclear. The CDR3 has 15 residues. The ends were cut back, 6 bases at V and 0 bases at J, with 12 bases in the middle. CDR1 is LGHNA and CDR2 is YNFKEQ in the germline V gene. The CDR3 coding sequence is TGTGCCAGCAGTAGCTTGATCAGCTCCTACAATGAGCAGTTCTTC. Amino acids: CASSSLISSYNEQFF.